The T cell receptor (beta chain) under discussion was sequenced for a study of blood T cell repertoires in COVID-19. To note about this clone: The junction and the germline gene differ at one end; a read error may be behind it.

Adults between roughly 18 and 89 years of age took part from about two dozen US areas. The CDR3 consists of 15 residues. CDR1 SNHLY and CDR2 FYNNEI come from the germline V gene. Authors' analysis steps: Reference gene primer amplification in the assay estimated nucleated cell counts. The repertoire was sequenced with immunoSEQ multiplex PCR; TCRdb's copy has only in-frame clones and lacks some. V, J and clone size reflect that table, while D and trimming were determined from the DNA. The table lists around 130,000 clones, around 84% of them singletons. This rearrangement joins TRBV2 to TRBJ2-1, with a weak D call TRBD1 (7 bases). The sequencing sample was made of PBMCs or T cells enriched from blood (not recorded which). This clonotype was obtained from a man aged 40-49 years with acute COVID-19. The CDR3 sequence: CASSVRTGRGNGQFF. The CDR3 DNA reads as TGTGCCAGCAGTGTGAGGACAGGACGGGGGAATGGGCAGTTCTTC.